The following is a TCR beta chain sequence with its context. These data originate in a study of immune evolution from preneoplasia to lung adenocarcinoma. This table comes from immunoSEQ multiplex PCR, and its TCRdb copy is limited to in-frame clones, with some not included. This table has roughly 6,000 clones, around 80% appearing once. V was pared by 6 bases and J by 2 bases, with 4 bases of the junction left unmatched. Germline values: CDR1 LNHDA, CDR2 SQIVND (reference sequence). The CDR3 is made up of 15 amino acids. The material sequenced was FFPE invasive lung adenocarcinoma tissue. This rearrangement joins TRBV19 to TRBJ2-6, with 7 bases matching TRBD1. The clonotype was recovered from a person aged 45 to 60 with lung adenocarcinoma. The CDR3 bases are TGTGCCAGTAGACCCGACAGGGCTGGGGCCAACGTCCTGACTTTC. It codes for CASRPDRAGANVLTF.